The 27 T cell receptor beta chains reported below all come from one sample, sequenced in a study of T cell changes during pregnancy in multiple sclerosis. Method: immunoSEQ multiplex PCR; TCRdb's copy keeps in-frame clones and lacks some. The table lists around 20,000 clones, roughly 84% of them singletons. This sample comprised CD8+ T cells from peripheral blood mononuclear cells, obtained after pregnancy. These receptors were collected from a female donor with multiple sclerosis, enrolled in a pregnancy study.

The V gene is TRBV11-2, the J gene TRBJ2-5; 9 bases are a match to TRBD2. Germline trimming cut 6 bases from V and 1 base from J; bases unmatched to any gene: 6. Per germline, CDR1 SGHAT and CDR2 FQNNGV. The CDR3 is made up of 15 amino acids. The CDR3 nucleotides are TGTGCCAGCAGGTCCGGACTAGCGTTCCAAGAGACCCAGTACTTC. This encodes CASRSGLAFQETQYF.

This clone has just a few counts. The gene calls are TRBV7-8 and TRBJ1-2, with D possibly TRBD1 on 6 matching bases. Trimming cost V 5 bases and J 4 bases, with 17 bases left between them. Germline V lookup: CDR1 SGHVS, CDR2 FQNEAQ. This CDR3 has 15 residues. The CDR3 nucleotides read TGTGCCAGCAGCCAACGCACGGACAGATTCTATGGCTACACCTTC. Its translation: CASSQRTDRFYGYTF.

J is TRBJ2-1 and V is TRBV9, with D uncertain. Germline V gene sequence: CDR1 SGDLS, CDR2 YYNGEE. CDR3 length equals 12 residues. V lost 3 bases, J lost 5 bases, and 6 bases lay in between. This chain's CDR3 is CASSASDNEQFF. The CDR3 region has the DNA TGTGCCAGCAGCGCTTCGGACAATGAGCAGTTCTTC.

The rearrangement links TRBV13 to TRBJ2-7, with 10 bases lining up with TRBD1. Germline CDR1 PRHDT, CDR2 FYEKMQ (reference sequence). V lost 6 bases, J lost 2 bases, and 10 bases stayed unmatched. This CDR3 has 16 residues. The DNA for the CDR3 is TGTGCCAGCAGTAAAGACAGGGGGCGTGAGGCCTACGAGCAGTACTTC. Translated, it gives CASSKDRGREAYEQYF.

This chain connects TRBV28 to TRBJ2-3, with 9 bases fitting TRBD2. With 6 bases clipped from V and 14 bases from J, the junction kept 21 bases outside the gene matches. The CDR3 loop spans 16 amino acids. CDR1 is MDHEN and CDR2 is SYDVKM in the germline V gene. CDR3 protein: CASRNLSGGGAKRSYF. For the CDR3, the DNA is TGTGCCAGCAGAAACTTATCCGGCGGGGGGGCCAAAAGGTCGTATTTT.

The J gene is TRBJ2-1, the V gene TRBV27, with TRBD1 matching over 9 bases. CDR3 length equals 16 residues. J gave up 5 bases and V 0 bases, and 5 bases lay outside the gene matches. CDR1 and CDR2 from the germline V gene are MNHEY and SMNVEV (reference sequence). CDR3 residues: CASSLSRGTGNNEQFF. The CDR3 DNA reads TGTGCCAGCAGTTTATCGAGGGGGACAGGGAACAATGAGCAGTTCTTC.

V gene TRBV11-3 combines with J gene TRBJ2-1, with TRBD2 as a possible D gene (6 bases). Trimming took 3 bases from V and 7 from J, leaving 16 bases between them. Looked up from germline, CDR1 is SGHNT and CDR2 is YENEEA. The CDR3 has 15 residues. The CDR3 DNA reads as TGTGCCAGCAGCTTCTTCCCCGGGAGTACGAATGAGCAGTTCTTC. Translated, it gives CASSFFPGSTNEQFF.

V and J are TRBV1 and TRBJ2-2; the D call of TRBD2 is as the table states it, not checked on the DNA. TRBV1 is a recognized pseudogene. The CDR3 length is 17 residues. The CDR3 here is CTSSHPASGRYAGELFF. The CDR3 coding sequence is TGCACCAGCAGCCACCCAGCTAGCGGGAGATATGCCGGGGAGCTGTTTTTT.

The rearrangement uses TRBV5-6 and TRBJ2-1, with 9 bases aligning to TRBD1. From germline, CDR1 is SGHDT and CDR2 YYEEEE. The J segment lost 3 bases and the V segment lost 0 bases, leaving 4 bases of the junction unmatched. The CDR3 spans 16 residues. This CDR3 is CASSLDVTGGYNEQFF. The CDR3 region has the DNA TGTGCCAGCAGCTTGGATGTGACAGGGGGCTACAATGAGCAGTTCTTC.

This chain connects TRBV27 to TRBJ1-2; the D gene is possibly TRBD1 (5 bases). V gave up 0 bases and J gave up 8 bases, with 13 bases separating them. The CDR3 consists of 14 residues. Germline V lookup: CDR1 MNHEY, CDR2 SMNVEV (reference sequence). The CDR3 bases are TGTGCCAGCAGTTTATCGTTAGGGGTCGGCGGCTACACCTTC. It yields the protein CASSLSLGVGGYTF.

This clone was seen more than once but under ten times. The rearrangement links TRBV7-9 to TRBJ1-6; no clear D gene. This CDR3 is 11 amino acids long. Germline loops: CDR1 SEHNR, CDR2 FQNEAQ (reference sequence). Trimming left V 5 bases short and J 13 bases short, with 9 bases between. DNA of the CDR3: TGTGCCAGCAGCCCACCGGGGCCCCTCCACTTT. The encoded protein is CASSPPGPLHF.

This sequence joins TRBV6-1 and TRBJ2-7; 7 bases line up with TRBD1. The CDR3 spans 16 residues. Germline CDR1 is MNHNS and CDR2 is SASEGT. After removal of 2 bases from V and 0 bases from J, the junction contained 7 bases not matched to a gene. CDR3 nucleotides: TGTGCCAGCAGTGAAACCCAGGGGGATGGCTCCTACGAGCAGTACTTC. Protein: CASSETQGDGSYEQYF.

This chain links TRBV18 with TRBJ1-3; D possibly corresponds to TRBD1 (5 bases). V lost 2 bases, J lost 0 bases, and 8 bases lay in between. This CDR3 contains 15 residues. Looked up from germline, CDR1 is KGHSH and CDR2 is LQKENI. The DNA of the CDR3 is TGTGCCAGCTCACCAGGGGCAATCTCTGGAAACACCATATATTTT. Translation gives CASSPGAISGNTIYF.

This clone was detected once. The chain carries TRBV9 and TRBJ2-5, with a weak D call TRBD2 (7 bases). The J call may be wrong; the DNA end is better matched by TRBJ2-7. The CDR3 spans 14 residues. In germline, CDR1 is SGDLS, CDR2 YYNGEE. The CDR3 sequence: CASSVGGGTYEQYF. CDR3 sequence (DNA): TGTGCCAGCAGCGTGGGAGGGGGGACCTACGAGCAGTACTTC.

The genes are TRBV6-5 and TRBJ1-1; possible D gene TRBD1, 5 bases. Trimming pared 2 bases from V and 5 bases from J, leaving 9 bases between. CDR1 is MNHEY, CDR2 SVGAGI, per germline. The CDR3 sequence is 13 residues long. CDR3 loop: CASSYGAGTEAFF. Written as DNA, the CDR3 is TGTGCCAGCAGTTACGGGGCAGGGACTGAAGCTTTCTTT.

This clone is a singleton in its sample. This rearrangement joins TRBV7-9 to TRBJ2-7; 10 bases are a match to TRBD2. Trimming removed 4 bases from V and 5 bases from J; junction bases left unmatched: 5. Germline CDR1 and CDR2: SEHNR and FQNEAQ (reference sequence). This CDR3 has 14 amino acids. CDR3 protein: CASSSGTSAHEQYF. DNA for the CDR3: TGTGCCAGCAGCTCCGGGACTAGCGCCCACGAGCAGTACTTC. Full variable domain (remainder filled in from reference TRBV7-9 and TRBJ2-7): DTGVSQNPRHKITKRGQNVTFRCDPISEHNRLYWYRQTLGQGPEFLTYFQNEAQLEKSRLLSDRFSAERPKGSFSTLEIQRTEQGDSAMYLCASSSGTSAHEQYFGPGTRLTVT.

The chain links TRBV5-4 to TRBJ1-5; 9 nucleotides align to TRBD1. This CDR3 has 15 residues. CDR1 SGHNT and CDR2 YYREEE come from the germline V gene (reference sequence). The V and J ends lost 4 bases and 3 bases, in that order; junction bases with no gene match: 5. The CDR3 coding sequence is TGTGCCAGCAGCGCGGGACAGGGTCACAATCAGCCCCAGCATTTT. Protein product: CASSAGQGHNQPQHF. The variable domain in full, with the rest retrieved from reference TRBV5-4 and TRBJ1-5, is ETGVTQSPTHLIKTRGQQVTLRCSSQSGHNTVSWYQQALGQGPQFIFQYYREEENGRGNFPPRFSGLQFPNYSSELNVNALELDDSALYLCASSAGQGHNQPQHFGDGTRLSIL.

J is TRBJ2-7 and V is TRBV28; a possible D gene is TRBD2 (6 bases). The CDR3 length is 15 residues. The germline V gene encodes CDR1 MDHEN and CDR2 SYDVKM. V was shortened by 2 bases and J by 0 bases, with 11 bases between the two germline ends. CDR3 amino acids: CASSLPGDGSYEQYF. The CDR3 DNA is TGTGCCAGCAGTTTACCGGGGGATGGCTCCTACGAGCAGTACTTC.

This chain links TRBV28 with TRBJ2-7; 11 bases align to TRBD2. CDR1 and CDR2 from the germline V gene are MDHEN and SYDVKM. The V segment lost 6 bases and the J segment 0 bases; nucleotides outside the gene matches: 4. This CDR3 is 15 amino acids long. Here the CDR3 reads CASSTTSGASYEQYF. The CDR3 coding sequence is TGTGCCAGCAGCACGACTAGCGGGGCCTCCTACGAGCAGTACTTC.

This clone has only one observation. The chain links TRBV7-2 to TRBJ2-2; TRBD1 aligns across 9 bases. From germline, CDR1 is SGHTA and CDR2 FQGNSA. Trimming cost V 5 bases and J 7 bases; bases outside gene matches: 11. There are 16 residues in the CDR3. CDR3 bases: TGTGCCAGCAGCAGCGTCACAGGGGGCGCTGGCGGGGAGCTGTTTTTT. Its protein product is CASSSVTGGAGGELFF.

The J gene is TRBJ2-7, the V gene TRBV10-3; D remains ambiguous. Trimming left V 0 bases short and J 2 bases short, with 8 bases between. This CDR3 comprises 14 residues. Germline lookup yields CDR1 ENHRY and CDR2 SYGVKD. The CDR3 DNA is TGTGCCATCAGTGAGTCGACAATTACCTACGAGCAGTACTTC. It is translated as CAISESTITYEQYF.

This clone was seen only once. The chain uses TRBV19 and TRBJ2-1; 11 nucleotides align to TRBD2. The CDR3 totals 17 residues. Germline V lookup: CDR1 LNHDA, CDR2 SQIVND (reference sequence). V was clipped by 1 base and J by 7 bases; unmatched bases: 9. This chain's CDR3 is CASSIGISGGAWNEQFF. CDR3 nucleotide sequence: TGTGCCAGTAGTATAGGAATTAGCGGGGGGGCATGGAATGAGCAGTTCTTC. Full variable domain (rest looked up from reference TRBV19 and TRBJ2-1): DGGITQSPKYLFRKEGQNVTLSCEQNLNHDAMYWYRQDPGQGLRLIYYSQIVNDFQKGDIAEGYSVSREKKESFPLTVTSAQKNPTAFYLCASSIGISGGAWNEQFFGPGTRLTVL.

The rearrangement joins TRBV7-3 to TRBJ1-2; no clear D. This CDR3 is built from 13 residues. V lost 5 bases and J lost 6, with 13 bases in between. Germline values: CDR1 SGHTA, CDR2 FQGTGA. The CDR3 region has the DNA TGTGCCAGCAGCCCGATGCCGGGAAATGGCTACACCTTC. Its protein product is CASSPMPGNGYTF.

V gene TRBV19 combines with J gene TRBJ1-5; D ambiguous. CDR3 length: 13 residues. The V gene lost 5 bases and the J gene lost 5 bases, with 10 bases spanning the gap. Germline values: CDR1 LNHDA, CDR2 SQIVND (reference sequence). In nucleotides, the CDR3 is TGTGCCAGTAGTCGTTTCGGGGATCAGCCCCAGCATTTT. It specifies CASSRFGDQPQHF.

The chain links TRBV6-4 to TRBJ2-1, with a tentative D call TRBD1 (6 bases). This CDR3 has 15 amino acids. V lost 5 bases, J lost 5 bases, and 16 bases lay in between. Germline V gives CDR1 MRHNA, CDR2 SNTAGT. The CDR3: CASSYGAGDHNEQFF. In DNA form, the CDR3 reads TGTGCCAGCAGTTATGGGGCAGGGGACCACAATGAGCAGTTCTTC.

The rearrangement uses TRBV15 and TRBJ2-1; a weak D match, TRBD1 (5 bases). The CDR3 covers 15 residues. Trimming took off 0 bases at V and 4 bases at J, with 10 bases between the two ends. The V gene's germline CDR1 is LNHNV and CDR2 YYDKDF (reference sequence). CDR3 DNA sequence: TGTGCCACCAGCAGAGATGTGCAGGGATACAATGAGCAGTTCTTC. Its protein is CATSRDVQGYNEQFF.

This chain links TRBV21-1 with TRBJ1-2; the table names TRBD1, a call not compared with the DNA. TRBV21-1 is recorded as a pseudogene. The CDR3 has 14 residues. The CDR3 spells CASRTTGEPYGYTF. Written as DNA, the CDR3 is TGTGCCAGCAGGACGACAGGGGAACCCTATGGCTACACCTTC.